A single T cell receptor (beta chain) is shown here with its context. As yet, its antigen is unknown. This sample was included in a study of T cells in Graves' hyperthyroidism and ophthalmopathy. Study information: Peripheral blood sampling occurred at initial diagnosis, before any treatment. Study-wide points: Blood also held most thyroid clonotypes expanded beyond 0.001.

Regions amplified from RNA transcripts were the TCR beta CDR3 regions. Carried out on the TCR CDR3, a first-round RT-PCR used the HTBI primer set. Each CDR3 protein gets one entry after TCRdb re-called the multiplex PCR reads with MiXCR. This sample has more than 550,000 distinct CDR3 sequences, with 15% to 20% found just once. When ophthalmopathy did not progress within 18 months, Graves' hyperthyroidism was considered stable. Diagnosis relied on clinical symptoms, serum thyroxine and TRAb, thyroid ultrasound and orbital computed tomography. This TCR was recovered from a man in his fifties or sixties with Graves' hyperthyroidism. The material sequenced was blood.

Here the CDR3 reads CASSLGPAGTNEQFF. As DNA, the CDR3 is TGTGCCAGCAGCTTAGGACCAGCGGGAACCAATGAGCAGTTCTTC. The chain links TRBV11-2 to TRBJ2-1, with 7 bases aligning to TRBD2. This CDR3 contains 15 residues. Germline-derived CDR1 and CDR2 are SGHAT and FQNNGV. V lost 1 base to trimming and J lost 6 bases; unmatched junction nucleotides: 6.